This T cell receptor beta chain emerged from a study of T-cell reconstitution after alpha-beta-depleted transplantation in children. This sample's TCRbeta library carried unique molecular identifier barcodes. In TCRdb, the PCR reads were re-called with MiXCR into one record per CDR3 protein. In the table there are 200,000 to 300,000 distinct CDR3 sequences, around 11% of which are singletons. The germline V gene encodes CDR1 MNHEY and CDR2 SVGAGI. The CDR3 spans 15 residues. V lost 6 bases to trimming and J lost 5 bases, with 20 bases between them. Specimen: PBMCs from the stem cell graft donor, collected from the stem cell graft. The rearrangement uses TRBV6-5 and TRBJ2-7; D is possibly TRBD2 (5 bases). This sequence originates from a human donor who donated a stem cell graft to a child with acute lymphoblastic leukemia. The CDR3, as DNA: TGTGCCAGCAGCCCTATCAGGACCCCCGGGAACGAGCAGTACTTC. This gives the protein CASSPIRTPGNEQYF.